The next 20 T cell receptor beta chains were all read from a single sample in a study of T cell changes during pregnancy in multiple sclerosis. Measured with immunoSEQ multiplex PCR; TCRdb has only the in-frame clones, and not every one. The sample shows approximately 74,000 clones, about nine tenths of them seen only once. The source was peripheral blood, collected before pregnancy. These receptors originate from a female donor with multiple sclerosis, enrolled in a pregnancy study.

The chain links TRBV30 to TRBJ2-2; possibly TRBD2 for D (5 bases). CDR1 is GTSNPN and CDR2 is SVGIG in the germline V gene (reference sequence). The germline V and J ends were trimmed by 7 bases and 6 bases, with 15 bases remaining between them. CDR3 length equals 13 residues. CDR3 residues: CALRKGAAGELFF. CDR3 in DNA: TGTGCCTTGCGAAAGGGAGCGGCCGGGGAGCTGTTTTTT.

In its sample, this clone was seen once. This chain connects TRBV9 to TRBJ2-1, with TRBD1 matching 10 bases. The ends lost 2 bases at V and 7 bases at J; junction bases unmatched: 12. CDR1 is SGDLS, CDR2 YYNGEE, per germline. The length of the CDR3 is 17 residues. CDR3 protein: CASSVYGLPGQGNEQFF. Written as DNA, the CDR3 is TGTGCCAGCAGCGTCTACGGATTACCGGGACAGGGGAATGAGCAGTTCTTC.

This clone was observed a single time. The chain links TRBV27 to TRBJ2-5; TRBD1 might be the D (6 bases). Germline V gives CDR1 MNHEY, CDR2 SMNVEV (reference sequence). V gave up 5 bases and J gave up 4 bases, with 23 bases separating them. This CDR3 spans 17 amino acids. The CDR3 nucleotides are TGTGCCAGCAGTCAGACTATAGGTGGGGGCCCCGTAGAGACCCAGTACTTC. Translation gives CASSQTIGGGPVETQYF.

The chain recombines TRBV21-1 with TRBJ2-2; the D call of TRBD2 is as the table states it, not checked on the DNA. TRBV21-1 is listed as a pseudogene. The CDR3 contains 17 residues. CDR3 coding DNA: TGTGCCAGCAGCAAAGGTCGAGCGCTCGCGAACACCGGGGAGCTGTTTTTT. Protein: CASSKGRALANTGELFF.

The V call is TRBV7-2, the J call TRBJ1-1, with 9 bases fitting TRBD1. V shed 5 bases, J shed 2 bases, and the junction held 9 bases outside the gene matches. The CDR3 is made up of 16 amino acids. Germline V gene sequence: CDR1 SGHTA, CDR2 FQGNSA. CDR3 in amino acids: CASSRGGTGKNTEAFF. The DNA for the CDR3 is TGTGCCAGCAGCCGGGGGGGGACAGGGAAAAACACTGAAGCTTTCTTT.

The chain couples TRBV12-5 to TRBJ1-2, with a possible D match to TRBD1 (6 bases). This CDR3 has 16 residues. The V and J ends lost 3 bases and 3 bases respectively, with 17 bases between them. Germline loops: CDR1 LGHNT, CDR2 FRNRAP. The CDR3 region is CASGFTTGFADYGYTF. CDR3 coding DNA: TGTGCTAGTGGTTTTACAACAGGGTTCGCCGACTATGGCTACACCTTC.

CDR3 sequence reads: CASSEQGFEQFF. In DNA form, the CDR3 reads TGTGCCAGCAGCGAACAGGGTTTTGAGCAGTTCTTC. J is TRBJ2-1 and V is TRBV7-2; the D gene is possibly TRBD1 (6 bases). Trimming left V 5 bases short and J 9 bases short, with 11 bases between. This CDR3 is built from 12 residues. CDR1 is SGHTA, CDR2 FQGNSA, per germline.

CDR3 in DNA: TGTGCCAGCAGCCCAACAGGGTTCACGGGTGGCTACACCTTC. As protein: CASSPTGFTGGYTF. This sequence joins TRBV27 and TRBJ1-2; weak D call: TRBD1 (6 bases). From germline, CDR1 is MNHEY and CDR2 SMNVEV (reference sequence). The CDR3 consists of 14 residues. Trimming stripped 6 bases from V and 7 bases from J, with 18 bases between.

The rearrangement links TRBV7-9 to TRBJ2-5; the match to TRBD2 covers 12 bases. The CDR3 length is 17 residues. V trimming: 1 base; J trimming: 5 bases; junction bases outside the gene matches: 8. Germline V gene sequence: CDR1 SEHNR, CDR2 FQNEAQ (reference sequence). CDR3 loop: CASSLGPSGRAGETQYF. CDR3 DNA: TGTGCCAGCAGCTTAGGGCCTAGCGGGAGGGCCGGGGAGACCCAGTACTTC.

The V and J genes are TRBV30 and TRBJ1-1; a weak D match, TRBD1 (5 bases). The V gene's germline CDR1 is GTSNPN and CDR2 SVGIG (reference sequence). The CDR3 covers 15 residues. Trimming took 1 base from V and 2 from J, leaving 14 bases between them. The CDR3 protein is CAWSGVEGINTEAFF. The CDR3 DNA reads as TGTGCCTGGAGTGGGGTGGAGGGGATAAACACTGAAGCTTTCTTT. Looking up the rest from reference TRBV30 and TRBJ1-1 gives the full variable domain: SQTIHQWPATLVQPVGSPLSLECTVEGTSNPNLYWYRQAAGRGLQLLFYSVGIGQISSEVPQNLSASRPQDRQFILSSKKLLLSDSGFYLCAWSGVEGINTEAFFGQGTRLTVV.

This chain connects TRBV29-1 to TRBJ2-1, with D unresolved. Trimming shortened V by 7 bases and J by 2 bases, and 6 bases separated the two germline ends. CDR3 size: 11 residues. The germline V gene encodes CDR1 SQVTM and CDR2 ANQGSEA. The CDR3 coding sequence is TGCAGCGCAGGTACCTACAATGAGCAGTTCTTC. Translated: CSAGTYNEQFF.

This rearrangement joins TRBV6-5 to TRBJ2-5; 11 bases align to TRBD1. J lost 4 bases, V lost 2 bases, and 6 bases had no gene match. The CDR3 loop spans 16 amino acids. CDR1 and CDR2 from the germline V gene are MNHEY and SVGAGI. DNA of the CDR3: TGTGCCAGCAGTTACCGACCCGGGACAGGGGGAGAGACCCAGTACTTC. Its translation: CASSYRPGTGGETQYF.

This chain joins TRBV2 and TRBJ2-7; a weak D match, TRBD1 (6 bases). The CDR3 is made up of 16 amino acids. Germline-derived CDR1 and CDR2 are SNHLY and FYNNEI. Deletions cut 7 bases from V and 0 bases from J, with 19 bases between. The CDR3 loop reads CASKGDRMGDSYEQYF. CDR3 nucleotide sequence: TGTGCCAGCAAGGGGGACCGAATGGGGGACTCCTACGAGCAGTACTTC.

This chain links TRBV7-2 with TRBJ1-2; maybe TRBD1 (5 bases). The germline V and J ends were trimmed by 1 base and 4 bases, with 7 bases remaining between them. The germline V gene has CDR1 SGHTA and CDR2 FQGNSA. The CDR3 length is 13 residues. CDR3 region: CASSLGQPYGYTF. In nucleotides, the CDR3 is TGTGCCAGCAGCTTAGGACAGCCCTATGGCTACACCTTC. The full variable domain, its missing parts supplied by reference TRBV7-2 and TRBJ1-2, is GAGVSQSPSNKVTEKGKDVELRCDPISGHTALYWYRQSLGQGLEFLIYFQGNSAPDKSGLPSDRFSAERTGGSVSTLTIQRTQQEDSAVYLCASSLGQPYGYTFGSGTRLTVV.

The chain combines TRBV6-1 with TRBJ1-3, with D unclear. The length of the CDR3 is 15 residues. CDR1 and CDR2 (germline): MNHNS, SASEGT. V shed 2 bases and J shed 5 bases, with 13 bases lying between them. The CDR3 protein is CASSERGLQRNTIYF. The CDR3 DNA follows: TGTGCCAGCAGTGAACGGGGTTTGCAAAGAAACACCATATATTTT.

The chain joins TRBV19 to TRBJ1-1; possibly TRBD1 for D (6 bases). This CDR3 spans 14 amino acids. The V gene's germline CDR1 is LNHDA and CDR2 SQIVND (reference sequence). V was clipped by 3 bases and J by 0 bases, with 8 bases between them. The CDR3 loop reads CASSIGTLNTEAFF. The CDR3 nucleotides read TGTGCCAGTAGTATCGGGACATTGAACACTGAAGCTTTCTTT. Complete variable domain (other parts from reference TRBV19 and TRBJ1-1): DGGITQSPKYLFRKEGQNVTLSCEQNLNHDAMYWYRQDPGQGLRLIYYSQIVNDFQKGDIAEGYSVSREKKESFPLTVTSAQKNPTAFYLCASSIGTLNTEAFFGQGTRLTVV.

This chain uses TRBV19 with TRBJ1-1, with 8 bases identical to TRBD1. Germline lookup yields CDR1 LNHDA and CDR2 SQIVND (reference sequence). Unmatched junction bases numbered 7, after V lost 5 bases and J lost 5 bases. The CDR3 is 14 residues long. The CDR3: CASSPTGALTEAFF. In nucleotides, the CDR3 is TGTGCCAGTAGTCCGACAGGGGCATTGACTGAAGCTTTCTTT.

Written as DNA, the CDR3 is TGTGCCAGCAGCGGACAGAGCAATCAGCCCCAGCATTTT. Translating gives CASSGQSNQPQHF. The chain carries TRBV6-5 and TRBJ1-5, with TRBD1 as a possible D gene (6 bases). The CDR3 length is 13 residues. V was trimmed by 6 bases and J by 1 base, leaving 7 bases between them. In germline, CDR1 is MNHEY, CDR2 SVGAGI.

This clone was recorded once. V gene TRBV7-9 combines with J gene TRBJ2-7; tentative D call: TRBD2 (6 bases). Trimming removed 5 bases at V and 6 bases at J, with 17 bases between. Germline CDR1 reads SEHNR; CDR2 reads FQNEAQ (reference sequence). This CDR3 has 14 amino acids. The CDR3 bases are TGTGCCAGCAGCCCTGACGCGGGGAATTTCGAGCAGTACTTC. Its translation is CASSPDAGNFEQYF.

V is TRBV7-9 and J is TRBJ2-7; a weak D match, TRBD1 (5 bases). V was clipped by 4 bases and J by 4 bases, with 11 bases between them. This CDR3 region has 13 residues. CDR1 and CDR2 from the germline V gene are SEHNR and FQNEAQ (reference sequence). The CDR3: CASSSKPGYEQYF. The DNA for the CDR3 is TGTGCCAGCAGCTCAAAGCCAGGGTACGAGCAGTACTTC.